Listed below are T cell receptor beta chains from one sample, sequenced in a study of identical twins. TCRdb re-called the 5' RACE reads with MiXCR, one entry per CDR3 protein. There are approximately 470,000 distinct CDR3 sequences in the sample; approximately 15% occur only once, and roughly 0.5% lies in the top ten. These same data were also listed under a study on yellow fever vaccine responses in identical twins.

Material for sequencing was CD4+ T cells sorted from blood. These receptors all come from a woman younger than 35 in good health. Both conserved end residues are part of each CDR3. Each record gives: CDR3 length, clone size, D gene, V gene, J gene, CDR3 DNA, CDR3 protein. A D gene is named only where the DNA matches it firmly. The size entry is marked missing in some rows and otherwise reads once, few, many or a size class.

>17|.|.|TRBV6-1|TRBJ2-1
TGTGCCAGCCAAAAAAGAAGGACGGGGAGCTCCTACAATGAGCAGTTCTTC
CASQKRRTGSSYNEQFF
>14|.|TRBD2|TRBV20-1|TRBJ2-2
TGCAGTGCTCCTAGCGGAGGAAACACCGGGGAGCTGTTTTTT
CSAPSGGNTGELFF
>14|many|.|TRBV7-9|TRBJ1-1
TGTGCCAGCAGCCGAGACGGAGGCTACACTGAAGCTTTCTTT
CASSRDGGYTEAFF
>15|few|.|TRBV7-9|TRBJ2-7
TGTGCCAGCAGCTATAGGGGGACGGACTCCTACGAGCAGTACTTC
CASSYRGTDSYEQYF
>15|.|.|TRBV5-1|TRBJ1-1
TGCGCCAGCAGCCTTAACCGGGACATCTACACTGAAGCTTTCTTT
CASSLNRDIYTEAFF
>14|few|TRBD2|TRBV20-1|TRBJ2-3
TGCAGTGCCCCAGCGGGAGGGAGCACAGATACGCAGTATTTT
CSAPAGGSTDTQYF
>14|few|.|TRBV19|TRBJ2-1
TGTGCCAGTAGTATTTCGGTCAGGGTGGATGAGCAGTTCTTC
CASSISVRVDEQFF
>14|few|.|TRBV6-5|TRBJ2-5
TGTGCCAGCAGTTACTCGAGGCCCGAAGAGACCCAGTACTTC
CASSYSRPEETQYF
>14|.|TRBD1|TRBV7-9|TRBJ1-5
TGTGCCAGCAGCCCAGGACAGGGGTGGCAGCCCCAGCATTTT
CASSPGQGWQPQHF
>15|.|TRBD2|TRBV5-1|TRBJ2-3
TGCGCCAGCAGCGGCGGGGGGGCGAACACAGATACGCAGTATTTT
CASSGGGANTDTQYF
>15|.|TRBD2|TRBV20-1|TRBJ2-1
TGCAGTGCTGTAACTAGCGGGTCGCCCTACAATGAGCAGTTCTTC
CSAVTSGSPYNEQFF
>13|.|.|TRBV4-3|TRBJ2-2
TGCGCCAGCAGCCAAGATAGAATGGGGGAGCTGTTTTTT
CASSQDRMGELFF